This record concerns one TCR beta chain sequence. Its specificity is not known. 5' RACE that incorporated UMI labels was used to prepare the TRB cDNA libraries. TCRdb reworked the 5' RACE reads into one entry per CDR3 protein, no DNA. The sample totals roughly 130,000 distinct CDR3 sequences; its top ten clones hold about 0.62%. This sample is part of a study of CXCR3-negative and CXCR3-positive naive CD8 T cells. Across the whole study: Every library held about 1.5 +/- 0.3 million TRB reads, and the total came to roughly 150 million. Study outcomes and limitations: TRB CDR3s were more hydrophobic in CXCR3-positive than in CXCR3-negative naive cells. Unlike memory cells, which differed, naive CXCR3-negative and CXCR3-positive cells had similar TRBV-TRBJ usage. Comparably high diversity was seen in both naive subsets, and much lower diversity in memory CD8+ cells.

The CDR3 runs 14 residues. The germline V gene encodes CDR1 MNHEY and CDR2 SVGAGI. Among CD8+ T cells, naive ones were CD45RO-CCR7+CD27+CD95-. The chain recombines TRBV6-5 with TRBJ1-1; the TRBD1 assignment by TCRdb is unverifiable without DNA. The sample taken for sequencing was naive CXCR3+ CD8+ T cells from blood. The subset: CD45RO-CCR7+CD27+CD95- naive CD8+ T cells expressing CXCR3 (TNR3+). The clonotype comes from a human donor in good health. Some clones in this sample may be carry-over from other donors' samples. CDR3 region: CASCFSGTGAEAFF.